The next 12 T cell receptor beta chains were all read from a single sample in a study of shared clonotypes between healthy human individuals. The table came from immunoSEQ multiplex PCR; TCRdb's copy has only in-frame clones and leaves some out. The sample yields 2 million to 2.5 million clones, approximately 94% seen once. The material sequenced was naive CD4+ T cells sorted from blood. As for subset: CD45RA+ positively selected. The receptors stem from a man younger than 30 in good health.

The chain employs TRBV4-1 and TRBJ1-5; D might be TRBD1 (5 bases). The CDR3 is 18 residues long. Trimming cost V 0 bases and J 0 bases, with 15 bases left between them. Germline values: CDR1 MGHRA, CDR2 YSYEKL. The CDR3, as DNA: TGCGCCAGCAGCCAAGATGGAGGGGCCGGGAATAGCAATCAGCCCCAGCATTTT. This sequence encodes CASSQDGGAGNSNQPQHF.

The V gene is TRBV5-6, the J gene TRBJ1-6; D gene unclear. Germline lookup yields CDR1 SGHDT and CDR2 YYEEEE. The CDR3 contains 13 residues. V dropped 4 bases and J dropped 6 bases, with 8 bases sitting between them. CDR3 residues: CASSLYINSPLHF. The DNA of the CDR3 is TGTGCCAGCAGCCTATACATTAATTCACCCCTCCACTTT.

The CDR3 here is CASSETGTHYNEQFF. The CDR3 DNA reads TGTGCCAGCTCAGAAACCGGGACCCACTACAATGAGCAGTTCTTC. J is TRBJ2-1 and V is TRBV18; the D call may be TRBD1 or TRBD2 (5 bases each). V shed 5 bases and J shed 3 bases, with 14 bases lying between them. CDR1 is KGHSH and CDR2 is LQKENI in the germline V gene. The length of the CDR3 is 15 residues.

Remarks on this clone: Other DNA sequences in the sample encode the same CDR3. The rearrangement links TRBV5-6 to TRBJ1-5; D is ambiguous. The CDR3 has 12 amino acids. V lost 0 bases to trimming and J lost 6 bases, with 4 bases between them. CDR1 is SGHDT, CDR2 YYEEEE, per germline. As DNA, the CDR3 is TGTGCCAGCAGCTTGGTCGGTCAGCCCCAGCATTTT. Encoded protein: CASSLVGQPQHF.

The rearrangement uses TRBV2 and TRBJ2-3; unclear D gene. From germline, CDR1 is SNHLY and CDR2 FYNNEI. CDR3 length equals 14 residues. V dropped 4 bases and J dropped 4 bases, with 12 bases sitting between them. CDR3 sequence reads: CASSVSQAPDTQYF. DNA for the CDR3: TGTGCCAGCAGTGTTAGCCAGGCCCCAGATACGCAGTATTTT.

This chain connects TRBV5-4 to TRBJ2-1; the match to TRBD2 covers 15 bases. The ends lost 5 bases at V and 8 bases at J; junction bases unmatched: 5. The CDR3 loop spans 15 amino acids. Germline V lookup: CDR1 SGHNT, CDR2 YYREEE (reference sequence). Written as DNA, the CDR3 is TGTGCCAGCAGAAGGACTAGCGGGAGGGCCGATGAGCAGTTCTTC. The encoded protein is CASRRTSGRADEQFF.

The V call is TRBV28, the J call TRBJ1-5; weak D call: TRBD1 (5 bases). This CDR3 has 16 amino acids. CDR1 is MDHEN and CDR2 is SYDVKM in the germline V gene. V lost 8 bases and J 1 base, leaving 18 bases between the germline ends. The DNA of the CDR3 is TGTGCCAGCCCCCCCCGGGGTTCAGGGAGCAATCAGCCCCAGCATTTT. Residues: CASPPRGSGSNQPQHF.

The V call is TRBV6-6, the J call TRBJ2-7; D may be TRBD2 (5 bases). The CDR3 has 13 amino acids. Germline lookup yields CDR1 MNHNY and CDR2 SVGAGI (reference sequence). V dropped 4 bases and J dropped 3 bases, with 10 bases sitting between them. The CDR3 DNA reads TGTGCCAGCAGTTTGGAGGCCTTCTACGAGCAGTACTTC. Its translation: CASSLEAFYEQYF.

The rearrangement uses TRBV28 and TRBJ1-2; 9 bases match TRBD1. The CDR3 is 15 residues long. Germline CDR1 is MDHEN and CDR2 is SYDVKM. V shed 5 bases, J shed 4 bases, and the junction held 8 bases outside the gene matches. The CDR3 is CASSGDRVGGYGYTF. The CDR3 DNA reads as TGTGCCAGCAGTGGGGACAGGGTAGGGGGCTATGGCTACACCTTC.

This clone has just one count. This chain links TRBV2 with TRBJ1-4; 7 bases are shared with TRBD1. The CDR3 totals 14 residues. The ends lost 4 bases at V and 7 bases at J; junction bases unmatched: 6. In germline, CDR1 is SNHLY, CDR2 FYNNEI. DNA of the CDR3: TGTGCCAGCAGTGGTCGCAGGGGGGGTGAAAAACTGTTTTTT. Translation gives CASSGRRGGEKLFF.

The chain uses TRBV7-2 and TRBJ2-7; 7 positions agree with TRBD2. This CDR3 region has 15 residues. Germline V gives CDR1 SGHTA, CDR2 FQGNSA. V shed 3 bases and J 2 bases; nucleotides not matched to a gene: 7. CDR3 coding DNA: TGTGCCAGCAGCTTCTTAGCGGGTAGCGCCTACGAGCAGTACTTC. As protein: CASSFLAGSAYEQYF.

V and J are TRBV5-1 and TRBJ2-1, with TRBD1 matching 9 bases. The CDR3 consists of 16 residues. CDR1 and CDR2 (germline): SGHRS, YFSETQ. V dropped 3 bases and J dropped 0; count of bases not matched to a gene: 4. The CDR3 coding sequence is TGCGCCAGCAGCTCCCAGACAGGGGGCTCCTACAATGAGCAGTTCTTC. This encodes CASSSQTGGSYNEQFF. The full variable domain, with the rest looked up from reference TRBV5-1 and TRBJ2-1, is KAGVTQTPRYLIKTRGQQVTLSCSPISGHRSVSWYQQTPGQGLQFLFEYFSETQRNKGNFPGRFSGRQFSNSRSEMNVSTLELGDSALYLCASSSQTGGSYNEQFFGPGTRLTVL.